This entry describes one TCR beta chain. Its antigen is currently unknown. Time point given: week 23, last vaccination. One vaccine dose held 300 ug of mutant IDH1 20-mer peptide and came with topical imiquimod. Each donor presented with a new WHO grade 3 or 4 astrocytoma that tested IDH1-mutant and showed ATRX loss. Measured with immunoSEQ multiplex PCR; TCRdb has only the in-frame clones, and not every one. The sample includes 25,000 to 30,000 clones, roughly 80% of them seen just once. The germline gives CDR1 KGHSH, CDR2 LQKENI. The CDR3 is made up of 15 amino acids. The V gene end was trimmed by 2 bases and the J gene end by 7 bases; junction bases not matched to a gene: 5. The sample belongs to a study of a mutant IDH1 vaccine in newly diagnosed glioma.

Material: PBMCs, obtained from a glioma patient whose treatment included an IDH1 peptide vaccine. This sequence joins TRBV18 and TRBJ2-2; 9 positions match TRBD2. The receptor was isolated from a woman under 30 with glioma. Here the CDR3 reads CASSPSGTSHGELFF. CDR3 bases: TGTGCCAGCTCACCAAGCGGGACTAGCCACGGGGAGCTGTTTTTT.